This T cell receptor (beta chain) was captured in a study of T cells in Graves' hyperthyroidism and ophthalmopathy. From germline, CDR1 is MDHEN and CDR2 SYDVKM. The ends lost 2 bases at V and 6 bases at J; junction bases unmatched: 4. This CDR3 spans 14 amino acids. RNA transcripts were the template for amplifying TCR beta CDR3 regions. First-round RT-PCR with HTBI primers amplified the TCR CDR3 region. In TCRdb, the multiplex PCR reads were re-called with MiXCR into one record per CDR3 protein. This sample carries some 500,000 distinct CDR3 sequences, 15% to 20% of them seen once, and the ten largest clones take 25% to 30%. This clonotype was seen ten or more times.

Material: blood. The source is a woman between 25 and 40 years old with Graves' ophthalmopathy. This chain links TRBV28 with TRBJ2-3, with 8 bases matching TRBD2. CDR3 protein: CASSLGGRSDTQYF. The CDR3 DNA follows: TGTGCCAGCAGTTTAGGCGGGAGGAGTGATACGCAGTATTTT.